Reported below is one TCR beta chain. The sample originates from a study of blood T cell repertoires in COVID-19. V was pared by 5 bases and J by 4 bases, with 9 bases of the junction left unmatched. CDR1 and CDR2 (germline): SGHVS, FQNEAQ. This CDR3 region has 17 residues. TCRdb's table, derived via immunoSEQ multiplex PCR, lists solely in-frame clones and lacks some. The table records roughly 200,000 clones, 81% of them present only once. The sequencing input was peripheral blood. This TCR came from a woman between 40 and 55 years old with COVID-19, enrolled during active disease. The chain combines TRBV7-8 with TRBJ2-5; 14 bases agree with TRBD2. The CDR3 DNA reads TGTGCCAGCAGCCCCCTGACTAGCGGGGGGGCCGTAGAGACCCAGTACTTC. Translating gives CASSPLTSGGAVETQYF.